These T cell receptor beta chains were read from a single sample in a study of early stage breast cancer tumors. Generated by immunoSEQ multiplex PCR, the TCRdb table keeps only in-frame clones and is missing some. The repertoire holds about 28,000 clones, with roughly three fifths as singletons. Source material: breast tumor tissue. These receptors were obtained from a person aged 45 to 59 with breast cancer. Both conserved end residues are part of each CDR3. The order of the fields is V gene, clone size, D gene, J gene, CDR3 protein, CDR3 DNA. The D gene is left open where the match is weak. Not all rows give a size; the values are once, few, many and, for expanded clones, a class.

v_call: TRBV5-4
clone_size: -
d_call: -
j_call: TRBJ2-1
cdr3_aa: CASSQSQGTIYNEQFF
cdr3_nt: TGTGCCAGCAGCCAATCTCAGGGAACGATTTACAATGAGCAGTTCTTC

v_call: TRBV18
clone_size: medium-sized
d_call: -
j_call: TRBJ1-1
cdr3_aa: CASSPRDKGSNTEAFF
cdr3_nt: TGTGCCAGCTCGCCCCGGGACAAGGGGTCGAACACTGAAGCTTTCTTT

v_call: TRBV5-1
clone_size: -
d_call: TRBD2
j_call: TRBJ2-2
cdr3_aa: CASSSGLAGGQTGELFF
cdr3_nt: TGCGCCAGCAGCTCAGGACTAGCGGGGGGGCAAACCGGGGAGCTGTTTTTT

v_call: TRBV21-1
clone_size: -
d_call: -
j_call: TRBJ1-5
cdr3_aa: CASSNSGQDNQPQHF
cdr3_nt: TGTGCCAGCAGCAACTCGGGCCAGGACAATCAGCCCCAGCATTTT

v_call: TRBV21-1
clone_size: -
d_call: -
j_call: TRBJ1-5
cdr3_aa: CATYQTIRAHQPQHF
cdr3_nt: TGTGCCACCTACCAAACTATCAGGGCCCATCAGCCCCAGCATTTT

v_call: TRBV2
clone_size: few
d_call: TRBD1
j_call: TRBJ1-4
cdr3_aa: CASTQGTGSGEKLFF
cdr3_nt: TGTGCCAGCACTCAGGGGACAGGGTCGGGCGAAAAACTGTTTTTT

v_call: TRBV7-6
clone_size: -
d_call: -
j_call: TRBJ2-7
cdr3_aa: CASSLATDRSYEQYF
cdr3_nt: TGTGCCAGCAGCTTAGCGACAGACAGGTCCTACGAGCAGTACTTC

v_call: TRBV4-2
clone_size: -
d_call: -
j_call: TRBJ2-1
cdr3_aa: CASSPRDYNEQFF
cdr3_nt: TGTGCCAGCAGCCCCCGGGACTACAATGAGCAGTTCTTC

v_call: TRBV14
clone_size: few
d_call: -
j_call: TRBJ2-5
cdr3_aa: CASSQDSRAREEGYQETQYF
cdr3_nt: TGTGCCAGCAGCCAAGATTCGAGGGCCAGGGAGGAGGGCTACCAAGAGACCCAGTACTTC

v_call: TRBV6-1
clone_size: -
d_call: TRBD2
j_call: TRBJ2-2
cdr3_aa: CASSDTSGRAIGGELFF
cdr3_nt: TGTGCCAGCAGTGACACTAGCGGGAGGGCCATTGGCGGGGAGCTGTTTTTT

v_call: TRBV7-9
clone_size: -
d_call: -
j_call: TRBJ2-4
cdr3_aa: CASTPSAGNIQYF
cdr3_nt: TGTGCCAGCACCCCAAGCGCGGGGAACATTCAGTACTTC

v_call: TRBV11-2
clone_size: few
d_call: -
j_call: TRBJ2-3
cdr3_aa: CASSLSVGAVWDTQYF
cdr3_nt: TGTGCCAGCAGCTTATCGGTGGGAGCGGTTTGGGATACGCAGTATTTT

v_call: TRBV21-1
clone_size: -
d_call: -
j_call: TRBJ2-4
cdr3_aa: CASSPVGGRLAGAPKNIQYF
cdr3_nt: TGTGCCAGCAGCCCCGTTGGGGGCAGACTAGCGGGAGCACCCAAAAACATTCAGTACTTC

v_call: TRBV20-1
clone_size: -
d_call: -
j_call: TRBJ2-1
cdr3_aa: CSASPRDEQFF
cdr3_nt: TGCAGTGCTAGCCCTAGAGATGAGCAGTTCTTC

v_call: TRBV11-3
clone_size: once
d_call: -
j_call: TRBJ2-1
cdr3_aa: CASSLGVGRGNEQFF
cdr3_nt: TGTGCCAGCAGCTTAGGGGTCGGGAGAGGCAATGAGCAGTTCTTC

v_call: TRBV11-2
clone_size: -
d_call: TRBD1
j_call: TRBJ2-3
cdr3_aa: CASSSYGQDPTDTQYF
cdr3_nt: TGTGCCAGCAGCTCATACGGACAGGACCCCACAGATACGCAGTATTTT

v_call: TRBV7-6
clone_size: -
d_call: TRBD2
j_call: TRBJ2-5
cdr3_aa: CASSSAGSGPQETQYF
cdr3_nt: TGTGCCAGCAGCTCGGCAGGTAGCGGGCCACAAGAGACCCAGTACTTC

v_call: TRBV29-1
clone_size: few
d_call: -
j_call: TRBJ2-5
cdr3_aa: CSVALGSWTQYF
cdr3_nt: TGCAGCGTTGCATTGGGCAGCTGGACCCAGTACTTC

v_call: TRBV5-1
clone_size: -
d_call: TRBD1
j_call: TRBJ2-1
cdr3_aa: CASSAGQGGNNEQFF
cdr3_nt: TGCGCCAGCAGCGCAGGACAGGGAGGAAACAATGAGCAGTTCTTC

v_call: TRBV19
clone_size: many
d_call: TRBD1
j_call: TRBJ1-2
cdr3_aa: CASHVTGAVYGYTF
cdr3_nt: TGTGCCAGTCATGTGACAGGGGCTGTGTATGGCTACACCTTC

v_call: TRBV7-8
clone_size: -
d_call: -
j_call: TRBJ2-7
cdr3_aa: CASGRDRPYEQYF
cdr3_nt: TGTGCCAGCGGCCGGGACCGTCCCTACGAGCAGTACTTC

v_call: TRBV15
clone_size: once
d_call: TRBD1
j_call: TRBJ1-1
cdr3_aa: CATSQRTGSEAFF
cdr3_nt: TGTGCCACCAGCCAGCGGACAGGGAGTGAAGCTTTCTTT

v_call: TRBV7-2
clone_size: -
d_call: -
j_call: TRBJ2-3
cdr3_aa: CASSLASQGGTQYF
cdr3_nt: TGTGCCAGCAGCTTAGCGTCGCAGGGAGGTACGCAGTATTTT

v_call: TRBV5-1
clone_size: -
d_call: TRBD2
j_call: TRBJ2-7
cdr3_aa: CASRERTSGTYEQYF
cdr3_nt: TGCGCCAGCAGAGAACGGACTAGCGGGACCTACGAGCAGTACTTC

v_call: TRBV5-4
clone_size: few
d_call: TRBD2
j_call: TRBJ2-5
cdr3_aa: CASSRREGVPETQYF
cdr3_nt: TGTGCCAGCAGCCGGCGGGAGGGGGTGCCAGAGACCCAGTACTTC

v_call: TRBV4-3
clone_size: -
d_call: -
j_call: TRBJ1-2
cdr3_aa: CASSQVGGLNANYGYTF
cdr3_nt: TGCGCCAGCAGCCAAGTGGGGGGCCTGAATGCTAACTATGGCTACACCTTC

v_call: TRBV5-6
clone_size: -
d_call: TRBD1
j_call: TRBJ2-7
cdr3_aa: CASSLAGDSYEQYF
cdr3_nt: TGTGCCAGCAGCTTGGCCGGGGACAGCTACGAGCAGTACTTC

v_call: TRBV25-1
clone_size: -
d_call: -
j_call: TRBJ2-3
cdr3_aa: CASKGYLGDTQYF
cdr3_nt: TGTGCCAGCAAAGGATATCTAGGGGATACGCAGTATTTT

v_call: TRBV5-5
clone_size: -
d_call: -
j_call: TRBJ2-6
cdr3_aa: CASSAGTVSSGANVLTF
cdr3_nt: TGTGCCAGCAGCGCCGGGACGGTGAGCTCTGGGGCCAACGTCCTGACTTTC

v_call: TRBV6-5
clone_size: -
d_call: -
j_call: TRBJ2-7
cdr3_aa: CASSYSGRGTEQYF
cdr3_nt: TGTGCCAGCAGTTACTCTGGACGGGGCACCGAGCAGTACTTC

v_call: TRBV27
clone_size: -
d_call: -
j_call: TRBJ1-2
cdr3_aa: CASSSSWTALGGYTF
cdr3_nt: TGTGCCAGCAGTTCCTCCTGGACAGCCTTGGGTGGCTACACCTTC

v_call: TRBV2
clone_size: -
d_call: TRBD1
j_call: TRBJ2-7
cdr3_aa: CATRTGLNYEQYF
cdr3_nt: TGTGCCACCCGGACAGGGTTGAATTACGAGCAGTACTTC

v_call: TRBV29-1
clone_size: -
d_call: TRBD1
j_call: TRBJ2-2
cdr3_aa: CSGGQGATGELFF
cdr3_nt: TGCAGCGGTGGACAGGGGGCCACCGGGGAGCTGTTTTTT

v_call: TRBV19
clone_size: -
d_call: TRBD2
j_call: TRBJ2-1
cdr3_aa: CASSIVQLAGVSSEQFF
cdr3_nt: TGTGCCAGTAGTATAGTGCAACTAGCGGGAGTATCAAGTGAGCAGTTCTTC

v_call: TRBV15
clone_size: -
d_call: TRBD2
j_call: TRBJ2-1
cdr3_aa: CATSRVIAGVPYNEQFF
cdr3_nt: TGTGCCACCAGCAGAGTGATAGCGGGAGTCCCCTACAATGAGCAGTTCTTC

v_call: TRBV6-1
clone_size: few
d_call: -
j_call: TRBJ1-2
cdr3_aa: CASTVSGYGYTF
cdr3_nt: TGTGCCAGCACGGTATCTGGGTATGGCTACACCTTC

v_call: TRBV30
clone_size: -
d_call: -
j_call: TRBJ1-3
cdr3_aa: CASSLGNGIYF
cdr3_nt: TGTGCCTCGTCCCTTGGTAATGGCATATATTTT

v_call: TRBV19
clone_size: many
d_call: -
j_call: TRBJ1-5
cdr3_aa: CASSTGKRGNQPQHF
cdr3_nt: TGTGCCAGTAGTACTGGGAAGAGAGGCAATCAGCCCCAGCATTTT

v_call: TRBV5-4
clone_size: once
d_call: TRBD1
j_call: TRBJ2-2
cdr3_aa: CASSSWDRGTGELFF
cdr3_nt: TGTGCCAGCAGCTCCTGGGACAGGGGGACCGGGGAGCTGTTTTTT

v_call: TRBV30
clone_size: -
d_call: TRBD1
j_call: TRBJ1-1
cdr3_aa: CAWTPWTGNTEAFF
cdr3_nt: TGTGCCTGGACCCCCTGGACAGGGAACACTGAAGCTTTCTTT

v_call: TRBV5-8
clone_size: -
d_call: -
j_call: TRBJ2-3
cdr3_aa: CASSLGRYF
cdr3_nt: TGTGCCAGCAGCTTGGGGCGGTATTTT

v_call: TRBV20-1
clone_size: few
d_call: -
j_call: TRBJ1-1
cdr3_aa: CSGRLNTEAFF
cdr3_nt: TGCAGTGGACGGTTAAACACTGAAGCTTTCTTT

v_call: TRBV5-8
clone_size: -
d_call: TRBD1
j_call: TRBJ1-3
cdr3_aa: CASSLGRGKAGNTIYF
cdr3_nt: TGTGCCAGCAGCTTGGGCAGGGGGAAGGCTGGAAACACCATATATTTT

v_call: TRBV5-1
clone_size: -
d_call: TRBD2
j_call: TRBJ2-3
cdr3_aa: CASSLEGLTTDTQYF
cdr3_nt: TGCGCCAGCAGCTTGGAGGGACTAACCACAGATACGCAGTATTTT

v_call: TRBV30
clone_size: -
d_call: -
j_call: TRBJ1-1
cdr3_aa: CAWNTIWLFTEAFF
cdr3_nt: TGTGCCTGGAATACAATTTGGCTTTTCACTGAAGCTTTCTTT

v_call: TRBV11-2
clone_size: -
d_call: TRBD2
j_call: TRBJ2-1
cdr3_aa: CASSPSGSYNEQFF
cdr3_nt: TGTGCCAGCAGCCCGAGCGGGAGCTACAATGAGCAGTTCTTC

v_call: TRBV27
clone_size: -
d_call: -
j_call: TRBJ2-6
cdr3_aa: CASSLITPLRGPMSGANVLTF
cdr3_nt: TGTGCCAGCAGTCTTATTACACCCCTTAGGGGCCCGATGTCTGGGGCCAACGTCCTGACTTTC

v_call: TRBV15
clone_size: few
d_call: -
j_call: TRBJ1-1
cdr3_aa: CATRGGRELAEAFF
cdr3_nt: TGTGCCACCAGGGGGGGCAGGGAACTGGCTGAAGCTTTCTTT

v_call: TRBV7-2
clone_size: -
d_call: -
j_call: TRBJ1-5
cdr3_aa: CASSTTRDQPQHF
cdr3_nt: TGTGCCAGCAGCACAACAAGAGATCAGCCCCAGCATTTT

v_call: TRBV30
clone_size: few
d_call: -
j_call: TRBJ2-3
cdr3_aa: CAWSVVGVRADTQYF
cdr3_nt: TGTGCCTGGAGTGTAGTAGGGGTGAGAGCAGATACGCAGTATTTT

v_call: TRBV7-9
clone_size: few
d_call: TRBD2
j_call: TRBJ2-1
cdr3_aa: CASSPPSGSYNEQFF
cdr3_nt: TGTGCCAGCAGTCCACCTAGCGGCTCCTACAATGAGCAGTTCTTC

v_call: TRBV4-2
clone_size: -
d_call: -
j_call: TRBJ1-4
cdr3_aa: CASSQGGTNEKLFF
cdr3_nt: TGTGCCAGCAGCCAGGGGGGAACTAATGAAAAACTGTTTTTT

v_call: TRBV5-1
clone_size: -
d_call: TRBD2
j_call: TRBJ2-7
cdr3_aa: CASSLELAGGNEQYF
cdr3_nt: TGCGCCAGCAGCTTGGAACTAGCGGGAGGGAACGAGCAGTACTTC

v_call: TRBV18
clone_size: -
d_call: TRBD1
j_call: TRBJ2-3
cdr3_aa: CASSTPGQGVDTQYF
cdr3_nt: TGTGCCAGCTCAACCCCGGGACAGGGGGTGGATACGCAGTATTTT

v_call: TRBV6-5
clone_size: -
d_call: -
j_call: TRBJ2-7
cdr3_aa: CASSYTNYEQYF
cdr3_nt: TGTGCCAGCAGTTACACAAACTACGAGCAGTACTTC

v_call: TRBV7-3
clone_size: -
d_call: TRBD2
j_call: TRBJ2-5
cdr3_aa: CASSLTGLAGETQYF
cdr3_nt: TGTGCCAGCAGCTTAACAGGGCTAGCGGGAGAGACCCAGTACTTC

v_call: TRBV5-6
clone_size: once
d_call: -
j_call: TRBJ1-1
cdr3_aa: CASSLGRLNTEAFF
cdr3_nt: TGTGCCAGCAGCTTGGGTCGGCTGAACACTGAAGCTTTCTTT

v_call: TRBV7-8
clone_size: -
d_call: -
j_call: TRBJ2-1
cdr3_aa: CASSFYQSSYNEQFF
cdr3_nt: TGTGCCAGCAGCTTTTATCAAAGCTCCTACAATGAGCAGTTCTTC

v_call: TRBV10-3
clone_size: -
d_call: -
j_call: TRBJ1-5
cdr3_aa: CAISESGGSQPQHF
cdr3_nt: TGTGCCATCAGTGAGTCGGGGGGCAGCCAGCCCCAGCATTTT

v_call: TRBV6-5
clone_size: -
d_call: -
j_call: TRBJ1-1
cdr3_aa: CASKEQGITEAFF
cdr3_nt: TGTGCCAGCAAGGAACAGGGAATTACTGAAGCTTTCTTT